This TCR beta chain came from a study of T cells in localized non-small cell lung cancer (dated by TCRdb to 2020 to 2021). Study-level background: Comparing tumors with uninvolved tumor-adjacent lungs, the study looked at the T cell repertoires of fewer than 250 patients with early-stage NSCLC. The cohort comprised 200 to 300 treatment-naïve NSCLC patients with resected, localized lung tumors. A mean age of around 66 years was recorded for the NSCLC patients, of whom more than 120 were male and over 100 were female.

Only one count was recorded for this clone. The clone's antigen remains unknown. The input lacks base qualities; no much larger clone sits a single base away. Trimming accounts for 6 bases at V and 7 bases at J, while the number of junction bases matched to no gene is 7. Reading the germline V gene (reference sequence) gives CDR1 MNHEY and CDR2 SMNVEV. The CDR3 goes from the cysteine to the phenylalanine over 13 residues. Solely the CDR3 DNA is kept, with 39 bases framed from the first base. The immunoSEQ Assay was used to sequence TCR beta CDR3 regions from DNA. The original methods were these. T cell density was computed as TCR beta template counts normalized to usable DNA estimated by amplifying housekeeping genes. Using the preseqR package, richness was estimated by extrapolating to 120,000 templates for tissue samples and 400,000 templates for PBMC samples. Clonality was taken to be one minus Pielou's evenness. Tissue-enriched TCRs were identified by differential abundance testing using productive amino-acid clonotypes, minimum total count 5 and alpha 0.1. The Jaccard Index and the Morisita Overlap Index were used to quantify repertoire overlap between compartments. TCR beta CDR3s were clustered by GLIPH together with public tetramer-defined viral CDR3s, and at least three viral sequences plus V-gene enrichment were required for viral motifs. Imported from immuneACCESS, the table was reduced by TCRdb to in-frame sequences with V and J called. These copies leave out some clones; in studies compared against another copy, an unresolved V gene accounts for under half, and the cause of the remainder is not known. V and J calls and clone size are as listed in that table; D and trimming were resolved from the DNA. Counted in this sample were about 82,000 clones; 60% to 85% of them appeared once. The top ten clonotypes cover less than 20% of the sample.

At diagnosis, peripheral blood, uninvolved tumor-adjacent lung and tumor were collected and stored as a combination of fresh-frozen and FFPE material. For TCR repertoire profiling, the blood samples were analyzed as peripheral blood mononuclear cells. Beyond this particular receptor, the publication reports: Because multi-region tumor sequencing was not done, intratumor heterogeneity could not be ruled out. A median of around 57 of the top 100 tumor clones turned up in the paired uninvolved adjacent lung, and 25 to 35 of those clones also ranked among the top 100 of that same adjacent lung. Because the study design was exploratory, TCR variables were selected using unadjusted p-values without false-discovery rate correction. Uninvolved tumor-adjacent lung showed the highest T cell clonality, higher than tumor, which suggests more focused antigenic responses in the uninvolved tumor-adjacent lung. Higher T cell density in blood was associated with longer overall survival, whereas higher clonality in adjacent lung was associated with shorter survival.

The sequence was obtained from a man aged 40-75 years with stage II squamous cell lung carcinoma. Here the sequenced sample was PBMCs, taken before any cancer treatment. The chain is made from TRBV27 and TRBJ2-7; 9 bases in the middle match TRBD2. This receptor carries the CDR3 CASSLAGVGEQYF. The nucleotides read TGTGCCAGCAGCTTAGCGGGAGTGGGGGAGCAGTACTTC.